This T cell receptor (beta chain) derives from a study of blood T cell repertoires in COVID-19. Study details: PBMCs, B-cell-depleted T cells, or T cells provided the cDNA or gDNA that made up the material.

Germline V gene data show CDR1 as LGHDT and CDR2 as YNNKEL (reference sequence). The germline V and J ends were trimmed by 0 bases and 5 bases, with 4 bases remaining between them. The CDR3 length is 12 residues. Using immunoSEQ multiplex PCR, the repertoire was profiled, and TCRdb retains in-frame clones only, with some absent. This table has 210,000 or so clones, 82% appearing once. This sequence joins TRBV3-1 (or the pseudogene TRBV3-2) and TRBJ1-2, with D unresolved. The sequenced material came from peripheral blood. This receptor was taken from a woman aged 40 to 50 with acute or convalescent COVID-19. The CDR3 nucleotides are TGTGCCAGCAGCCAAGACGAGTATGGCTACACCTTC. Translating gives CASSQDEYGYTF.